This entry concerns a single T cell receptor beta chain. It has no known antigen specificity. Per-nucleotide qualities are absent, and no much larger clonotype sits a single base away. Trimming removed 0 bases from V and 5 bases from J, leaving 7 bases between the germline ends. From a lookup of the germline V gene (reference sequence), CDR1 and CDR2 are WNHNN and SYGVQD. The CDR3 holds 13 amino acids from the cysteine to the phenylalanine. Of the read, only the CDR3 DNA is kept; its 39 bases are in frame from base 1. The library came from the immunoSEQ multiplex PCR assay. This is the immuneACCESS table as TCRdb keeps it, with only in-frame sequences that have V and J called. A part of the clones is gone; compared with another copy, unresolved V genes explain less than half, and the rest is unexplained. The sample table shows over 90,000 clones, and around 89% are seen once. The ten biggest clones cover 19% of the sample.

The data are from a study of control samples from healthy donors and cancer patients (dated by TCRdb to about 2020). Sample: PBMCs. The rearrangement joined TRBV10-1 to TRBJ1-2; the D segment cannot be called with confidence. This receptor was obtained from a man aged 60-69 years with lung cancer. This receptor carries the CDR3 CASSESPVYGYTF. The DNA is TGCGCCAGCAGTGAGTCTCCGGTGTATGGCTACACCTTC.